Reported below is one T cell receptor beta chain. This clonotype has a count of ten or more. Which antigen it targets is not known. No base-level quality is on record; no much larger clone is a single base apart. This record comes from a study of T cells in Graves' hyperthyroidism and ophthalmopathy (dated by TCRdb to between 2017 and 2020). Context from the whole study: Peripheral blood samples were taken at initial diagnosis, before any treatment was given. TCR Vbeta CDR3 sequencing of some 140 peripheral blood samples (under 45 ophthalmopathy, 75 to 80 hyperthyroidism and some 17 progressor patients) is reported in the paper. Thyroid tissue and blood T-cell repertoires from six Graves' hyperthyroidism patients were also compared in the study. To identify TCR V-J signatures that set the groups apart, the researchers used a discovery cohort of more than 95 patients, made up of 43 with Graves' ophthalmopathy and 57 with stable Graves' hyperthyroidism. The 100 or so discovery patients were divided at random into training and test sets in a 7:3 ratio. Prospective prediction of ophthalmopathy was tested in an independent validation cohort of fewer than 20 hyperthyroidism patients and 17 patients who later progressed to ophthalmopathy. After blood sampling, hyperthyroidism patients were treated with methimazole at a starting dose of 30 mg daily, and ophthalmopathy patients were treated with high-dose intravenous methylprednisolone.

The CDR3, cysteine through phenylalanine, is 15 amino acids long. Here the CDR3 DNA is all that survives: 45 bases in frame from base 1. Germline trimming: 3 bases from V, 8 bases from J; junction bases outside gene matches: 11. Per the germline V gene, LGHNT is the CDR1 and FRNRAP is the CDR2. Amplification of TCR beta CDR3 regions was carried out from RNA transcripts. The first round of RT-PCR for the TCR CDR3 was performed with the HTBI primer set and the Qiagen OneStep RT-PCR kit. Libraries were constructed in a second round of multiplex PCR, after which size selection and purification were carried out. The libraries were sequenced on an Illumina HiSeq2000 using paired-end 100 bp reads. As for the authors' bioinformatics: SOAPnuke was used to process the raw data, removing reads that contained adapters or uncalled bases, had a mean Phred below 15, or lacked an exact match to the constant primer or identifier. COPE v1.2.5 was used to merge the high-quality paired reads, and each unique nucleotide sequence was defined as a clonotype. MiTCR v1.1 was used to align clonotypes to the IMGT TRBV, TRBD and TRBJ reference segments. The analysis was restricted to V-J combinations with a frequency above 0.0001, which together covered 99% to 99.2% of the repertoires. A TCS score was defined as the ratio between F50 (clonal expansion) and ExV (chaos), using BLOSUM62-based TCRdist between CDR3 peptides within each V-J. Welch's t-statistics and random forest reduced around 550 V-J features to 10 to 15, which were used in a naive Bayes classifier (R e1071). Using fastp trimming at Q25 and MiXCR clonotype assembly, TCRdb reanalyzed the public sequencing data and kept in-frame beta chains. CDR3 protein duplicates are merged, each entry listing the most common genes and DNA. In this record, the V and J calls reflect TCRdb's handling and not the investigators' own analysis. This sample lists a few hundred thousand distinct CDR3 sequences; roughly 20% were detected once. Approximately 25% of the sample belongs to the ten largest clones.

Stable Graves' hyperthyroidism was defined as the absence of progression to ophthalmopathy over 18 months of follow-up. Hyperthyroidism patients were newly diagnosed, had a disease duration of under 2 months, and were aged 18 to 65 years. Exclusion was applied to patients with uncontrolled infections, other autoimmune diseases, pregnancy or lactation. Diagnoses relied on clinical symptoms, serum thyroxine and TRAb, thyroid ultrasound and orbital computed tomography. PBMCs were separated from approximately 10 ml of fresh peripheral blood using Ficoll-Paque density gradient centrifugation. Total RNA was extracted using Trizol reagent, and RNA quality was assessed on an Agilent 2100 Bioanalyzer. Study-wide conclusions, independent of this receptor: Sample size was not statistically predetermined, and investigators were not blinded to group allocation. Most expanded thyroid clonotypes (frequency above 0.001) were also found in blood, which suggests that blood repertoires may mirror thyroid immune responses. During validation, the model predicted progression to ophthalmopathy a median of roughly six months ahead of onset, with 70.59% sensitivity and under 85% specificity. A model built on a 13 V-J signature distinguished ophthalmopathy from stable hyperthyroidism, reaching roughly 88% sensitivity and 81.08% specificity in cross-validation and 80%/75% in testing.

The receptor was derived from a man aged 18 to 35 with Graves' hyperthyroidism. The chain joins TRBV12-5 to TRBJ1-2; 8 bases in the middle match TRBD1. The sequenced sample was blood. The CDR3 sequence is CASGFPDRERGGYTF. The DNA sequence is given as TGTGCTAGTGGTTTTCCGGACAGGGAACGTGGGGGCTACACCTTC.